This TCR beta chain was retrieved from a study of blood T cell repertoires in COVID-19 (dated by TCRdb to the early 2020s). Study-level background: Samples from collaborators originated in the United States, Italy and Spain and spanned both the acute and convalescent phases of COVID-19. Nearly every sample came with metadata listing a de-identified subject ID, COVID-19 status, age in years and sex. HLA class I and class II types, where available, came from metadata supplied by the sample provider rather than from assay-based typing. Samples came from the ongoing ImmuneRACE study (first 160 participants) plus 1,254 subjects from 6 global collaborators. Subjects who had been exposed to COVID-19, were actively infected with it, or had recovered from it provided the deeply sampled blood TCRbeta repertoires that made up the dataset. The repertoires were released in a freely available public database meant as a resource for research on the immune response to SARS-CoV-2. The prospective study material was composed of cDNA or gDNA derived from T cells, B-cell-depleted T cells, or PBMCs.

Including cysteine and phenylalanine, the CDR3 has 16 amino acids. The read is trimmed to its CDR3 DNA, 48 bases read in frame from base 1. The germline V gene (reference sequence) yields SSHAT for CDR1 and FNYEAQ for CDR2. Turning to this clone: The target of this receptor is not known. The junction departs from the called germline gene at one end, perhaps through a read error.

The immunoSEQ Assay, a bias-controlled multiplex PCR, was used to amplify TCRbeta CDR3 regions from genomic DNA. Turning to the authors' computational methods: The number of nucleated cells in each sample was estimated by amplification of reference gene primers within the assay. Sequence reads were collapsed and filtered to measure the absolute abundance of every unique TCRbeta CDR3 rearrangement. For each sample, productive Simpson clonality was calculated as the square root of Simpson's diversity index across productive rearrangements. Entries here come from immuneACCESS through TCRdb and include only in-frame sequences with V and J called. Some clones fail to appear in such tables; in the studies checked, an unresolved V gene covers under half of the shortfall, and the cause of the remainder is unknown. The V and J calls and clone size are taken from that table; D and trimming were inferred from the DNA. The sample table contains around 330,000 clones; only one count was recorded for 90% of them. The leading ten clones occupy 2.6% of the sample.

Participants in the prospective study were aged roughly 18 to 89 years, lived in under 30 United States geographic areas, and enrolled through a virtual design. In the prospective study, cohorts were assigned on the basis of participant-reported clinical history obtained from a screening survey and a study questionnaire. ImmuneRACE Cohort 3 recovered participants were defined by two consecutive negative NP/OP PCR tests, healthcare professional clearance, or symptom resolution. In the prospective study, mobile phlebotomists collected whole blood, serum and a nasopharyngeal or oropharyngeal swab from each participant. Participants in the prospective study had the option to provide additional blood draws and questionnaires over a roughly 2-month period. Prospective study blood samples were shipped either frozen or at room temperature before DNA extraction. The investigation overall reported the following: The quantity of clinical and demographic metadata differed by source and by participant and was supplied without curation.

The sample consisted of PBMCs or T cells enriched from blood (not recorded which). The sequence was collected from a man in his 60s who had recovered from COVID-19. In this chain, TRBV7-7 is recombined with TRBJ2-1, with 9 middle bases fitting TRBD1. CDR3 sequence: CASSLHTGTGPNEQFF. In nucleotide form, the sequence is TGTGCTAGCAGCTTACACACCGGGACAGGGCCCAATGAGCAGTTCTTC.